The sequence of this TCR beta chain was determined in a study of T cells after yellow fever vaccination. It was through 5'RACE template switching that TCR cDNA was made, with a universal primer site and UMIs added. TCRdb re-called the 5' RACE reads through MiXCR, storing one row per CDR3 protein. In the table there are approximately 260,000 distinct CDR3 sequences, around 13% of which are singletons. This clonotype has just a few counts. Its antigen is unidentified. Notes on the study in general: Most clones from primary vaccination were detected again post-booster (about 95% CD4, 88% CD8). It was a small share of clonotypes that appeared in both CD4 and CD8 compartments. Weaker, the secondary response had a peak occurring faster, on day 5 versus 15.

The germline V gene encodes CDR1 SGDLS and CDR2 YYNGEE. The CDR3 runs 14 residues. V was shortened by 4 bases and J by 5 bases, with 14 bases between the two germline ends. Sequencing used CD4+ T cells sorted from PBMCs, obtained 45 days after the yellow fever booster vaccination. The rearrangement uses TRBV9 and TRBJ2-3, with no clear D. This receptor was identified in a man younger than 40 who received the YFV17D yellow fever vaccine. The CDR3 DNA sequence: TGTGCCAGCAGCCCAGCCCCTGTCAAAGATACGCAGTATTTT. Amino acid sequence: CASSPAPVKDTQYF.